Listed below are T cell receptor beta chains from one sample, sequenced in a study of blood T cells in healthy people across ages. TCRdb re-called the 5' RACE reads through MiXCR, storing one row per CDR3 protein. The sample includes 550,000 to 750,000 distinct CDR3 sequences, under 25% of them seen just once. Material: blood. The receptors here all came from a man between 65 and 80 years old in good health. The CDR3 runs from the conserved cysteine through the conserved F or W. The D gene is left open where the match is weak. Only part of the rows carry a size: once, few, many, or a class if the clone is expanded.

J gene: TRBJ2-7
V gene: TRBV28
D gene: TRBD2
clone size: -
CDR3 DNA: TGTGCCAGCAGCCGCAGGATAGCGGGATCTTCCGAGCAGTACTTC
CDR3 protein: CASSRRIAGSSEQYF

J gene: TRBJ2-1
V gene: TRBV15
D gene: -
clone size: few
CDR3 DNA: TGTGCCACCAGCAGAGATAAGATCCTCAATGAGCAGTTCTTC
CDR3 protein: CATSRDKILNEQFF

J gene: TRBJ2-7
V gene: TRBV10-1
D gene: -
clone size: -
CDR3 DNA: TGCGCCAGCAGTGAAGGGGGAGCGCTCTCCTACGAGCAGTACTTC
CDR3 protein: CASSEGGALSYEQYF

J gene: TRBJ2-1
V gene: TRBV12-3/TRBV12-4
D gene: -
clone size: -
CDR3 DNA: TGTGCCAGCAGTTTCTCAGGACGCCCCGACGGTGAGCAGTTCTTC
CDR3 protein: CASSFSGRPDGEQFF

J gene: TRBJ2-7
V gene: TRBV25-1
D gene: TRBD2
clone size: few
CDR3 DNA: TGTGCCAGCAGTGAATATAAGTCCAGCGGGAGTCTCCACGAGCAGTACTTC
CDR3 protein: CASSEYKSSGSLHEQYF

J gene: TRBJ2-7
V gene: TRBV18
D gene: TRBD1
clone size: -
CDR3 DNA: TGTGCCAGCTCACAGACAGGACAGGGGATCGAGCAGTACTTC
CDR3 protein: CASSQTGQGIEQYF

J gene: TRBJ2-5
V gene: TRBV3-1
D gene: -
clone size: few
CDR3 DNA: TGTGCCAGCAGCCAAAGCGGCAGGGAGAAGACCCAGTACTTC
CDR3 protein: CASSQSGREKTQYF

J gene: TRBJ2-6
V gene: TRBV5-1
D gene: -
clone size: once
CDR3 DNA: TGCGCCAGCAGCTTGGCGACGGGCCCTGGGGCCAACGTCCTGACTTTC
CDR3 protein: CASSLATGPGANVLTF

J gene: TRBJ1-2
V gene: TRBV6-5
D gene: -
clone size: few
CDR3 DNA: TGTGCCAGCAGTCACAGGAATGGCTACACCTTC
CDR3 protein: CASSHRNGYTF

J gene: TRBJ2-7
V gene: TRBV5-1
D gene: -
clone size: many
CDR3 DNA: TGCGCCAGCAGCGAAAGGGACCAATCCTACGAGCAGTACTTC
CDR3 protein: CASSERDQSYEQYF

J gene: TRBJ1-3
V gene: TRBV6-2/TRBV6-3
D gene: -
clone size: many
CDR3 DNA: TGTGCCAGCACCAAACACGGGACACCTGGAAACACCATATATTTT
CDR3 protein: CASTKHGTPGNTIYF

J gene: TRBJ2-7
V gene: TRBV7-2
D gene: -
clone size: few
CDR3 DNA: TGTGCCAGCAGCTTACGAGGAAACACCTACGAGCAGTACTTC
CDR3 protein: CASSLRGNTYEQYF

J gene: TRBJ2-1
V gene: TRBV14
D gene: -
clone size: few
CDR3 DNA: TGTGCCAGCAGCCAAGGGCGTGGGGGTTACAATGAGCAGTTCTTC
CDR3 protein: CASSQGRGGYNEQFF

J gene: TRBJ2-7
V gene: TRBV10-2
D gene: TRBD2
clone size: few
CDR3 DNA: TGCGCCAGCAGTGGTGTGGTAGCGGGAGTAGGAACCTACGAGCAGTACTTC
CDR3 protein: CASSGVVAGVGTYEQYF

J gene: TRBJ1-2
V gene: TRBV12-3/TRBV12-4
D gene: TRBD1
clone size: -
CDR3 DNA: TGTGCCAGCACCGTACAGGGGGCCGGGGGCTATGGCTACACCTTC
CDR3 protein: CASTVQGAGGYGYTF

J gene: TRBJ2-3
V gene: TRBV15
D gene: TRBD2
clone size: -
CDR3 DNA: TGTGCCACCAGCAGAGATCGAGTAGCGGGAGGGGTTGATACGCAGTATTTT
CDR3 protein: CATSRDRVAGGVDTQYF

J gene: TRBJ2-7
V gene: TRBV6-2/TRBV6-3
D gene: TRBD2
clone size: -
CDR3 DNA: TGTGCCAGCAGGATTCAAGCGGGAGACTACGAGCAGTACTTC
CDR3 protein: CASRIQAGDYEQYF

J gene: TRBJ2-7
V gene: TRBV15
D gene: -
clone size: few
CDR3 DNA: TGTGCCACCAGCAGAGAGGGCAGGTCCTACGAGCAGTACTTC
CDR3 protein: CATSREGRSYEQYF

J gene: TRBJ2-7
V gene: TRBV5-1
D gene: -
clone size: few
CDR3 DNA: TGCGCCAGCAGGCGAGGGAGCTCCTACGAGCAGTACTTC
CDR3 protein: CASRRGSSYEQYF

J gene: TRBJ2-1
V gene: TRBV20-1
D gene: -
clone size: -
CDR3 DNA: TGCAGTGCTAGAGGGCCCCTTAGCGCACACACAAATGAGCAGTTCTTC
CDR3 protein: CSARGPLSAHTNEQFF

J gene: TRBJ2-1
V gene: TRBV6-2/TRBV6-3
D gene: TRBD2
clone size: many
CDR3 DNA: TGTGCCAGCAGTTACCTTCTGGTAGCGGGTGGCTCCTACAATGAGCAGTTCTTC
CDR3 protein: CASSYLLVAGGSYNEQFF

J gene: TRBJ2-2
V gene: TRBV5-5
D gene: -
clone size: -
CDR3 DNA: TGTGCCAGCAGCTTGGAATTGCGGGCCGGGGAGCTGTTTTTT
CDR3 protein: CASSLELRAGELFF

J gene: TRBJ1-5
V gene: TRBV12-3/TRBV12-4
D gene: -
clone size: -
CDR3 DNA: TGTGCCAGCAACTTGGAGGGCCGGAGCAATCAGCCCCAGCATTTT
CDR3 protein: CASNLEGRSNQPQHF

J gene: TRBJ2-2
V gene: TRBV3-1
D gene: TRBD2
clone size: few
CDR3 DNA: TGTGCCAGCAGCCAACTAGCGGCAGCTGGGGAGCTGTTTTTT
CDR3 protein: CASSQLAAAGELFF

J gene: TRBJ2-5
V gene: TRBV14
D gene: -
clone size: once
CDR3 DNA: TGTGCCAGCAGCCAAGGCCAATCTCCTGTTGAGACCCAGTACTTC
CDR3 protein: CASSQGQSPVETQYF

J gene: TRBJ2-3
V gene: TRBV14
D gene: TRBD2
clone size: many
CDR3 DNA: TGTGCCAGCAGCCAAGCAAGGACTAGTAAGCAGTATTTT
CDR3 protein: CASSQARTSKQYF

J gene: TRBJ1-1
V gene: TRBV15
D gene: -
clone size: -
CDR3 DNA: TGTGCCACCAGCAGAGATGTTGGGGGGGGGTGGCTAAACACTGAAGCTTTCTTT
CDR3 protein: CATSRDVGGGWLNTEAFF

J gene: TRBJ2-1
V gene: TRBV14
D gene: TRBD1
clone size: -
CDR3 DNA: TGTGCCAGCAGCCAAGGGCAGGGGGCCTCCTACAATGAGCAGTTCTTC
CDR3 protein: CASSQGQGASYNEQFF

J gene: TRBJ2-7
V gene: TRBV20-1
D gene: -
clone size: -
CDR3 DNA: TGCAGTGCTGGAACGGGACGCGGCTCCTACGAGCAGTACTTC
CDR3 protein: CSAGTGRGSYEQYF

J gene: TRBJ2-7
V gene: TRBV29-1
D gene: -
clone size: -
CDR3 DNA: TGCAGCGTTGTGAAGACTACCTACGAGCAGTACTTC
CDR3 protein: CSVVKTTYEQYF

J gene: TRBJ1-1
V gene: TRBV6-1
D gene: TRBD1
clone size: few
CDR3 DNA: TGTGCCAGCAGGACAGGGGGTGCGGTCACTGAAGCTTTCTTT
CDR3 protein: CASRTGGAVTEAFF

J gene: TRBJ1-1
V gene: TRBV7-2
D gene: TRBD1
clone size: -
CDR3 DNA: TGTGCCAGCAGGGATCCCGGACAGGGGAGCTTCTTT
CDR3 protein: CASRDPGQGSFF

J gene: TRBJ2-5
V gene: TRBV27
D gene: -
clone size: few
CDR3 DNA: TGTGCCAGTAGTTGGGGGGCCCGGTACCAAGAGACCCAGTACTTC
CDR3 protein: CASSWGARYQETQYF

J gene: TRBJ2-7
V gene: TRBV5-1
D gene: -
clone size: few
CDR3 DNA: TGCGCCAGCAGCGGACAGTCTGTGGAGCAGTACTTC
CDR3 protein: CASSGQSVEQYF

J gene: TRBJ1-2
V gene: TRBV20-1
D gene: TRBD1
clone size: -
CDR3 DNA: TGCAGTGCTAGCCCCGCAGGGGGCTCCTATGGCTACACCTTC
CDR3 protein: CSASPAGGSYGYTF

J gene: TRBJ2-1
V gene: TRBV4-1
D gene: TRBD2
clone size: few
CDR3 DNA: TGCGCCAGCAGCCAAGATGGGGGGACTAGCGGGCCGTACAATGAGCAGTTCTTC
CDR3 protein: CASSQDGGTSGPYNEQFF

J gene: TRBJ1-2
V gene: TRBV5-5
D gene: -
clone size: few
CDR3 DNA: TGTGCCAGCAGTACTCGACTGGATAACTATGGCTACACCTTC
CDR3 protein: CASSTRLDNYGYTF

J gene: TRBJ2-2
V gene: TRBV2
D gene: -
clone size: once
CDR3 DNA: TGTGCCAGTAATGAAGTTGGGGAATCCGGGGAGCTGTTTTTT
CDR3 protein: CASNEVGESGELFF

J gene: TRBJ1-5
V gene: TRBV7-2
D gene: -
clone size: -
CDR3 DNA: TGTGCCAGCAGCTTAGTGGGCCCCATTAGCAATCAGCCCCAGCATTTT
CDR3 protein: CASSLVGPISNQPQHF

J gene: TRBJ2-1
V gene: TRBV10-2
D gene: TRBD2
clone size: many
CDR3 DNA: TGCGCCAGCAGCTCACGACTAGCGGGAGAAAATGAGCAGTTCTTC
CDR3 protein: CASSSRLAGENEQFF

J gene: TRBJ2-1
V gene: TRBV2
D gene: TRBD2
clone size: few
CDR3 DNA: TGTGCCAGCAGTGCTAGCGGGAGGGCTAGGTCGAATGAGCAGTTCTTC
CDR3 protein: CASSASGRARSNEQFF

J gene: TRBJ2-1
V gene: TRBV4-3
D gene: TRBD2
clone size: -
CDR3 DNA: TGCGCCAGCAGCCAATTCCTAGCGGGAGGGGACAATGAGCAGTTCTTC
CDR3 protein: CASSQFLAGGDNEQFF

J gene: TRBJ1-1
V gene: TRBV3-1
D gene: -
clone size: -
CDR3 DNA: TGTGCCAGCAGCCAAGAGACAGGCCGGATAGACGAAGCTTTCTTT
CDR3 protein: CASSQETGRIDEAFF

J gene: TRBJ2-3
V gene: TRBV12-3/TRBV12-4
D gene: -
clone size: -
CDR3 DNA: TGTGCCAGCAATGGAGGGGTCCAGGGAGATACGCAGTATTTT
CDR3 protein: CASNGGVQGDTQYF

J gene: TRBJ2-1
V gene: TRBV11-2
D gene: -
clone size: few
CDR3 DNA: TGTGCCAGCAGCATACTAGCCGGCAATGAGCAGTTCTTC
CDR3 protein: CASSILAGNEQFF

J gene: TRBJ2-7
V gene: TRBV19
D gene: -
clone size: once
CDR3 DNA: TGTGCCAGTAGTAGAAGTGTGAATACCTACGAGCAGTACTTC
CDR3 protein: CASSRSVNTYEQYF

J gene: TRBJ2-3
V gene: TRBV24-1
D gene: -
clone size: few
CDR3 DNA: TGTGCCACACAGGGTCTTGATACGCAGTATTTT
CDR3 protein: CATQGLDTQYF

J gene: TRBJ2-2
V gene: TRBV5-5
D gene: -
clone size: -
CDR3 DNA: TGTGCCAGCAGCTTTCGCAACACCGGGGAGCTGTTTTTT
CDR3 protein: CASSFRNTGELFF

J gene: TRBJ2-5
V gene: TRBV12-3/TRBV12-4
D gene: TRBD1
clone size: many
CDR3 DNA: TGTGCCAGCAGTTTAACCAGGACAGGGCAAGAAGAGACCCAGTACTTC
CDR3 protein: CASSLTRTGQEETQYF

J gene: TRBJ1-3
V gene: TRBV18
D gene: -
clone size: -
CDR3 DNA: TGTGCCAGCTCACCACGGGGCCCACAGGGATACTCTGGAAACACCATATATTTT
CDR3 protein: CASSPRGPQGYSGNTIYF

J gene: TRBJ2-7
V gene: TRBV20-1
D gene: -
clone size: -
CDR3 DNA: TGCAGTGCTCTCCCAAACCCCTCAACAGGGTGGACCTACGAGCAGTACTTC
CDR3 protein: CSALPNPSTGWTYEQYF

J gene: TRBJ2-7
V gene: TRBV2
D gene: -
clone size: -
CDR3 DNA: TGTGCCAGCAGTGCCCGGACAGTCTACGAGCAGTACTTC
CDR3 protein: CASSARTVYEQYF

J gene: TRBJ2-1
V gene: TRBV15
D gene: TRBD2
clone size: -
CDR3 DNA: TGTGCCACCAGCAGAGGGACTAGCGGGAAATATGAGCAGTTCTTC
CDR3 protein: CATSRGTSGKYEQFF

J gene: TRBJ2-2
V gene: TRBV9
D gene: -
clone size: -
CDR3 DNA: TGTGCCAGCAGCCCTCGTACAGTGGGAGACCTAAACACCGGGGAGCTGTTTTTT
CDR3 protein: CASSPRTVGDLNTGELFF

J gene: TRBJ2-2
V gene: TRBV2
D gene: -
clone size: -
CDR3 DNA: TGTGCCAGCAGGACAGGACGGATCCTGTTAAAGAACACCGGGGAGCTGTTTTTT
CDR3 protein: CASRTGRILLKNTGELFF